These 4 T cell receptor beta chains came from one sample sequenced in a study of post-analysis software for immune sequencing data (dated by TCRdb to between 2015 and 2016). Libraries were prepared through PCR. The sequencer was an Illumina HiSeq 2500. Unique molecular identifiers were incorporated into TCR beta cDNA libraries to reduce PCR and sequencing biases. Through fastp at Q25 and MiXCR, TCRdb rebuilt clones from the public reads, retaining in-frame beta chains. Each CDR3 protein appears once, grouped with its most common genes and DNA. The sample profile shows 350,000 to 450,000 distinct CDR3 sequences; 35% to 45% of them were found once. The ten largest account for around 8% of the sample. Overall study results and their limits: Roughly 5 TRBV segments, including TRBV5-6, TRBV5-1 and TRBV20-1, were significantly more frequent in patients than controls.

Their antigens remain unidentified. Material for sequencing was blood. These receptors were obtained from a girl under 10 years old with multiple sclerosis.

This clonotype was observed many times. V usage is TRBV29-1 and J usage is TRBJ2-7; weak D call: TRBD2 (5 bases). V was pared by 5 bases and J by 3 bases, with 8 bases between. Germline-derived CDR1 and CDR2 are SQVTM and ANQGSEA. The CDR3 loop spans 11 amino acids. The CDR3 region is CSVSEGYEQYF. The CDR3 DNA sequence: TGCAGCGTTAGCGAGGGCTACGAGCAGTACTTC.

The V and J genes are TRBV4-3 and TRBJ1-4; the D is unclear. V was shortened by 6 bases and J by 4 bases, with 12 bases between the two germline ends. The length of the CDR3 is 14 residues. Germline assignment: CDR1 LGHNA and CDR2 YSLEER. CDR3 nucleotides: TGCGCCAGCAGTTGGACGGAGGATAATGAAAAACTGTTTTTT. It translates to CASSWTEDNEKLFF.

V usage is TRBV6-5 and J usage is TRBJ1-2; 9 bases are a match to TRBD1. Germline V lookup: CDR1 MNHEY, CDR2 SVGAGI. Losses at the gene ends were 6 bases for V and 6 bases for J; bases not matched to a gene: 11. The CDR3 consists of 15 residues. The CDR3 bases are TGTGCCAGCAGAAGTCGGGACAGGGACCTCCATGGCTACACCTTC. It translates to CASRSRDRDLHGYTF.

V gene TRBV10-2 combines with J gene TRBJ2-7; 7 bases line up with TRBD2. The J call may be faulty, since TRBJ2-5 better matches the DNA end. This CDR3 has 15 residues. Germline-derived CDR1 and CDR2 are WSHSY and SAAADI. The CDR3 region has the DNA TGCGCCAGCAATTCCTTCGGGGGGAATAGGGAGACCCAGTACTTC. Translation gives CASNSFGGNRETQYF.